A single sample is the source of the 5 T cell receptor beta chains below, sequenced in a study of cytomegalovirus exposure and HLA in healthy donors. Primers: 60 Vbeta forward and 13 Jbeta reverse. Generated by immunoSEQ multiplex PCR, the TCRdb table keeps only in-frame clones and is missing some. The top ten hold about 8% of the sample, which has under 200,000 clones, approximately 71% seen once. What was sequenced was PBMCs. The source of these receptors is a woman aged 40 to 50 in good health and CMV-seropositive.

The rearrangement joins TRBV27 to TRBJ2-1; 10 nucleotides agree with TRBD2. In germline, CDR1 is MNHEY, CDR2 SMNVEV (reference sequence). The CDR3 is made up of 14 amino acids. Losses at the gene ends were 3 bases for V and 9 bases for J; bases not matched to a gene: 5. CDR3 coding DNA: TGTGCCAGCAGTTTGGGATCTAGCGGGAGTGAGCAGTTCTTC. Translated: CASSLGSSGSEQFF.

The rearrangement links TRBV10-2 to TRBJ1-2, with a possible D match to TRBD1 (6 bases). There are 19 residues in the CDR3. Trimming took 2 bases from V and 0 from J, leaving 22 bases between them. The germline CDR1 and CDR2 sequences are WSHSY and SAAADI. The chain's CDR3 is CASSEIWVRGKSPNYGYTF. For the CDR3, the DNA is TGCGCCAGCAGTGAGATTTGGGTCAGGGGTAAATCTCCTAACTATGGCTACACCTTC.

The rearrangement links TRBV6-5 to TRBJ2-7; TRBD2 matches at 8 bases. Trimming took 5 bases from V and 3 from J; bases not matched to a gene: 9. CDR3 size: 15 residues. Per the germline V gene, CDR1 is MNHEY and CDR2 is SVGAGI. The CDR3 protein is CASSRIAGLIYEQYF. For the CDR3, the DNA is TGTGCCAGCAGTCGGATAGCGGGACTCATCTACGAGCAGTACTTC.

This chain connects TRBV6-1 to TRBJ2-5, with 14 bases matching TRBD2. Germline CDR1 and CDR2: MNHNS and SASEGT. There are 16 residues in the CDR3. With 4 bases clipped from V and 2 bases from J, the junction kept 3 bases outside the gene matches. This CDR3 is CASSGGLAGVQETQYF. The DNA for the CDR3 is TGTGCCAGCAGTGGGGGACTAGCGGGGGTTCAAGAGACCCAGTACTTC.

The rearrangement links TRBV7-9 to TRBJ2-2; 10 positions agree with TRBD1. The V segment lost 4 bases and the J segment 2 bases; nucleotides outside the gene matches: 13. Germline CDR1 SEHNR, CDR2 FQNEAQ (reference sequence). The CDR3 consists of 19 residues. CDR3 coding DNA: TGTGCCAGCAGCTCTTTTTCGCCTAGGGACAGGGGAAACACCGGGGAGCTGTTTTTT. Residues: CASSSFSPRDRGNTGELFF.